This record covers a single T cell receptor (beta chain). This clone was seen a handful of times. The target of this receptor is not known. Base quality data are lacking; no much larger clone is found one base away. These data come from a study of shared clonotypes between healthy human individuals (dated by TCRdb to the early 2020s). Study-wide context: A few men and two women, aged 18 to 49 years, made up the cohort. The study deeply sequenced blood TCR repertoires of about five healthy adults to estimate repertoire size and the extent of clonotype sharing between individuals. Libraries were prepared and TCR repertoires were sequenced by different laboratories using diverse techniques, in order to increase sequencing depth and limit assay-specific biases. Between about 0.85 and 9.5 billion PBMCs per donor were obtained by leukapheresis. What the study reported, not specific to this receptor: Sampling was restricted to blood, and TCR repertoires in tissues likely differ from the TCR repertoires found in blood. The small number of donors limited the genetic and exposure-history diversity represented. Based on pairwise subsampling, the degree of clonotype sharing among donors was expected to be affected by sequencing depth.

The donors were healthy, HIV-negative adults with no recently reported acute infections or vaccinations. Every donor was a Caucasian adult living in Nashville, Tennessee, USA. For unsorted samples, around 85 million PBMCs were counted, and genomic DNA was extracted using the QIAamp DNA Blood Mini kit. Blood was obtained by leukapheresis, after which PBMCs were separated by Ficoll-Histopaque density gradient centrifugation and cryopreserved in liquid nitrogen vapor phase. Using the deep immunoSEQ assay, TCR CDR3 regions were amplified from genomic DNA by multiplex PCR. Genomic DNA extracted from each cell subset was distributed evenly over all wells of several immunoSEQ 96-well plates, and each plate served as one replicate. For unsorted PBMC, each replicate PCR was loaded with roughly 330 ng genomic DNA, equivalent to approximately 33,000 T cell genomes. Ten immunoSEQ deep assay plates were used to sequence unsorted PBMC genomic DNA. The purified libraries were quantified using a Qubit 3.0 fluorometer, sized with a Bioanalyzer 2100, and then quantified again using the KAPA Library Quantification kit. Every immunoSEQ 96-well plate was sequenced on a separate single-read 150-cycle Illumina NextSeq 550 flow cell. As for the original processing: The immunoSEQ output contained only junctional sequences without quality scores, so filtering could not match that applied to full-length reads. To assign V/J genes and CDR3, sequences were annotated against IMGT germline references using PyIR, a Python wrapper for IgBLAST v1.9. Any read was removed if the V/J assignment was weak (E-value above 1e-6), the CDR3 was missing, or the read contained stop codons, out-of-frame junctions, or ambiguous translated residues. V3J clonotypes were defined as sequences sharing the same inferred V gene, J gene, and CDR3 amino acid sequence. Percentage overlap between repertoires was calculated by dividing the number of shared unique clonotypes by the size of the smaller repertoire. Three approaches were used to assess repertoire richness: RTK rarefaction, the Chao1 estimator, and Recon v2.1 estimates of unobserved clonotypes. The table was pulled from immuneACCESS by TCRdb, which kept in-frame rearrangements only. Such tables lose some clones; where checked, under half of the loss comes from unresolved V genes, and the rest has no known cause. Clonal size and the V and J genes are those of that table, whereas D and trimming came from the DNA. Within this sample are approximately 500,000 clones, with nearly 80% of them counted one time only. Around 13% of the sample lies in the top ten.

Via the germline V gene, CDR1 is MRHNA and CDR2 SNTAGT. Trimming removed 3 bases from V and 8 bases from J, leaving 14 bases between the germline ends. Including the terminal cysteine and phenylalanine, the CDR3 comprises 14 residues. Solely the CDR3 DNA is kept, with 42 bases framed from the first base. Recombination connected TRBV6-4 to TRBJ2-1, and possibly TRBD2, on 6 matching bases. The receptor's source is a woman aged 35 to 49 in good health. Some clones in this sample may be carry-over from other donors' samples. Specimen: PBMCs. The CDR3 is CASSEEGPGHEQFF. The DNA reads as follows: TGTGCCAGCAGTGAGGAGGGGCCGGGGCATGAGCAGTTCTTC.